This TCR beta chain is from a study of T cells in Graves' hyperthyroidism and ophthalmopathy. This clonotype occurred a few times. No antigen is known for it. Amplified TCR beta CDR3 regions derived from RNA transcripts. Carried out on the TCR CDR3, a first-round RT-PCR used the HTBI primer set. One entry per CDR3 protein results from TCRdb running MiXCR on the multiplex PCR reads. This sample has 600,000 or so distinct CDR3 sequences, with 15% to 20% found just once. Clinical symptoms, serum thyroxine and TRAb, thyroid ultrasound and orbital computed tomography were used for the diagnoses. Isolation of PBMCs was performed on 8 to 10 ml fresh peripheral blood. The CDR3 length is 15 residues. CDR1 and CDR2 (germline): SGHVS, FNYEAQ. V shed 6 bases and J shed 3 bases, with 14 bases lying between them. Study-level findings and limits: A model built on 13 V-J features separated ophthalmopathy from stable hyperthyroidism.

This TCR was sampled from a woman aged 30 to 39 with Graves' hyperthyroidism. Source material: blood. The rearrangement joins TRBV7-6 to TRBJ2-2, with unresolved D. CDR3 nucleotides: TGTGCCAGCAGTGGTGCGGTTTCCCACACCGGGGAGCTGTTTTTT. Its protein product is CASSGAVSHTGELFF.